This T cell receptor (beta chain) was sequenced for a study of CXCR3-negative and CXCR3-positive naive CD8 T cells (dated by TCRdb to about 2019). About the study as a whole: In total, 130 million to 150 million TRB reads were obtained, or roughly 1.5 +/- 0.3 million reads per library. The diversity and physicochemical repertoire analyses included some 11 donors pooled from two independent experiments. The TRBV-TRBJ cluster analysis covered naive subsets from five or six donors and memory cells from 3 donors.

From the cysteine through the phenylalanine, the CDR3 covers 14 amino acids. No nucleotide data were recorded. CDR1 and CDR2, looked up from the germline V gene, are MDHEN and SYDVKM. Points on this clonotype: The specificity of this receptor is unknown.

For each CD8+ T cell subset, flow sorting was done in triplicate, and about 300,000 cells per subset went directly into RLT lysis buffer. Naive CD8+ T cells were defined stringently as CD45RO-CCR7+CD27+CD95- to exclude memory contaminants. Peripheral blood mononuclear cells were isolated from buffy coats using standard density gradient centrifugation. Naive CXCR3-negative and CXCR3-positive CD8+ T cells were flow-sorted on a FACSAria III. An RNeasy Mini Kit was used to extract total RNA from the sorted cells. Reads for this sample came from a NextSeq 550. The Human TCR Profiling Kit (MiLaboratory) was used to make UMI-labeled 5' RACE TRB cDNA libraries. The full amount of extracted RNA was used for cDNA synthesis, and the full amount of resulting cDNA was used for PCR amplification. Libraries were prepared in parallel with an identical number of PCR cycles. The authors processed their data as follows. With a requirement of at least two reads per UMI, MIGEC and MiXCR extracted about 57,000 +/- 9,900 unique UMI-labeled TRB cDNA molecules per library. On average, each library contained approximately 40,000 +/- 10,000 functional in-frame TRB CDR3 nucleotide clonotypes without stop codons. After each sample was downsampled to 5000 UMI-labeled TRB molecules, VDJtools was used to calculate diversity metrics such as normalized Shannon-Wiener and Chao1. VDJtools was used to calculate clonotype-size-weighted physicochemical properties of the central five CDR3 residues, namely interaction energy, strength, volume and Kidera factor 4. Each CDR3 protein sequence appears as one entry after TCRdb reprocessed the reads, and no DNA is included. The V and J calls, along with clone size, are taken from TCRdb and not from the paper's own processing. The sample table holds tens of thousands of distinct CDR3 sequences. The ten biggest clones cover less than 0.65% of the sample.

Overall study outcomes, separate from this receptor: Because surface CD5, which has been linked to self-reactivity in mice, was comparable between naive subsets, TCR interaction strength was also inferred from TRB CDR3 physicochemical properties. TRB CDR3s from CXCR3-positive naive cells showed higher hydrophobicity (lower Kidera factor 4), lower energy, and higher strength and volume indices than CXCR3-negative naive cells. TRBV-TRBJ usage was similar between naive CXCR3-negative and CXCR3-positive cells from the same donor, while memory cells showed distinct patterns. Both naive subsets had comparably high repertoire diversity, while memory CD8+ T cells had much lower repertoire diversity. Because CXCR3 expression was partially decreased after cryopreservation, freshly isolated PBMCs were used for most assays.

Sequencing input: naive CXCR3+ CD8+ T cells from blood. This sample's cell subset or site label indicates: CD45RO-CCR7+CD27+CD95- naive CD8+ T cells expressing CXCR3 (TNR3+). In this chain, TRBV28 is recombined with TRBJ2-2; TCRdb indicates TRBD1, and absent DNA this call remains unverified. This sequence was found in a human donor in good health. Some clones in this sample may be carry-over from other donors' samples. This receptor has the CDR3 CASSLRGTAGELFF.